This TCR beta chain stems from a study of T cells in Graves' hyperthyroidism and ophthalmopathy. Regions amplified from RNA transcripts were the TCR beta CDR3 regions. The primer set for the first-round RT-PCR of the TCR CDR3 was HTBI. TCRdb used MiXCR to reprocess the multiplex PCR reads, holding one entry per CDR3 protein. The sample records more than 550,000 distinct CDR3 sequences, about 17% being singletons. This clonotype was detected only a few times. A patient was excluded if there was uncontrolled infection, other autoimmune disease, pregnancy or lactation. Clinicians diagnosed patients from clinical symptoms, serum thyroxine and TRAb, thyroid ultrasound and orbital computed tomography. V dropped 0 bases and J dropped 6 bases, with 8 bases sitting between them. This CDR3 has 13 residues.

This sequence originates from a woman in her forties or fifties with Graves' hyperthyroidism that later progressed to Graves' ophthalmopathy. Sequencing was carried out using blood. The chain links TRBV12-3 or TRBV12-4 to TRBJ1-1, with a tentative D call TRBD1 (5 bases). The CDR3 coding sequence is TGTGCCAGCAGTTTAGCGCGCAGGGCTGAAGCTTTCTTT. This codes for CASSLARRAEAFF.